The clone carrying this TCR beta chain was seen a single time. V gave up 1 base and J gave up 4 bases, with 9 bases separating them. Germline values: CDR1 LGHNT, CDR2 FRNRAP. The length of the CDR3 is 14 residues. The data are from a study of blood T cell repertoires in COVID-19. Across the study: Sources were T cells, B-cell-depleted T cells, or PBMCs; the material itself was cDNA or gDNA.

Original processing methods: Estimated nucleated cell counts came from reference gene primer amplification. Clones were sequenced by immunoSEQ multiplex PCR, and TCRdb holds only the in-frame ones, with some missing. The D gene and trimming were derived from the DNA, and the V and J assignments and clone size from that table. Of 100,000 to 150,000 clones in the sample, approximately 81% were seen once. The TCR originated in a middle-aged man with active or convalescent COVID-19. This sequence joins TRBV12-5 and TRBJ2-3, with D possibly matching TRBD2 (6 bases). Specimen: peripheral blood. The CDR3 loop reads CASGLARDSDTQYF. The CDR3 DNA reads as TGTGCTAGTGGTTTGGCCAGGGACTCAGATACGCAGTATTTT. Supplemented by reference TRBV12-5 and TRBJ2-3, the full variable domain reads DARVTQTPRHKVTEMGQEVTMRCQPILGHNTVFWYRQTMMQGLELLAYFRNRAPLDDSGMPKDRFSAEMPDATLATLKIQPSEPRDSAVYFCASGLARDSDTQYFGPGTRLTVL.